This T cell receptor beta chain was retrieved from a study of cytomegalovirus exposure and HLA in healthy donors. Study conclusions and caveats: As a later analysis showed, a missense DCLRE1C variant was linked to trimming of TCR beta V- and J-genes. Immune exposure information comprised only CMV serostatus.

CDR1 is SGHVS, CDR2 FNYEAQ, per germline. CDR3 length: 19 residues. The V and J ends lost 4 bases and 2 bases respectively, with 26 bases between them. Primers included in the PCR were 60 Vbeta and 13 Jbeta primers. Repertoires were generated with immunoSEQ multiplex PCR, while TCRdb's copy carries only in-frame clones and drops some. The table lists 100,000 to 150,000 clones, 83% of them singletons. As concerns this clone: The antigen remains undetermined.

The sequenced sample was PBMCs. The chain recombines TRBV7-6 with TRBJ1-1; D call uncertain. This sequence was found in a woman aged 40-49 years in good health and CMV-seropositive. CDR3 coding DNA: TGTGCCAGCAGCTCCTTAAGCCTAAACAGTTGGAGGGAAAACACTGAAGCTTTCTTT. Translated: CASSSLSLNSWRENTEAFF.